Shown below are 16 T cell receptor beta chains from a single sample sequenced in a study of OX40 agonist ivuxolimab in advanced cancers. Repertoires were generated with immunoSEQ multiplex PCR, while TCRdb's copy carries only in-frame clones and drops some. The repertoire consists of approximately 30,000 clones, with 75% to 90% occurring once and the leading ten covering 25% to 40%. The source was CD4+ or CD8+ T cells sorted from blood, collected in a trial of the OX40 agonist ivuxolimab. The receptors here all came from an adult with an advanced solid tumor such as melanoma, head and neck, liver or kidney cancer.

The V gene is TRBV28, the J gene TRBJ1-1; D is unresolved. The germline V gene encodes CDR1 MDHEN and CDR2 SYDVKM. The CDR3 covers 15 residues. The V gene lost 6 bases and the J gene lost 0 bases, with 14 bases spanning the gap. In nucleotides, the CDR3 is TGTGCCAGCAGACACGGCCGGGGTTTGAACACTGAAGCTTTCTTT. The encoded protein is CASRHGRGLNTEAFF.

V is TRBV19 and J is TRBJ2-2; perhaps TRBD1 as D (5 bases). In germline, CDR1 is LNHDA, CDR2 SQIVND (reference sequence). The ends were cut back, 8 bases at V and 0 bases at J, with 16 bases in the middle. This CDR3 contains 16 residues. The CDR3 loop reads CASSELTEANTGELFF. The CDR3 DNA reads TGTGCCAGTTCCGAGTTGACAGAAGCGAACACCGGGGAGCTGTTTTTT.

The DNA of the CDR3 is TGTGCCAGCAGCTTACATGGTCTGGATACGCAGTATTTT. Translation: CASSLHGLDTQYF. The chain links TRBV11-2 to TRBJ2-3; D ambiguous. Germline V gene data show CDR1 as SGHAT and CDR2 as FQNNGV. The CDR3 is 13 amino acids. V shed 2 bases and J shed 6 bases, with 9 bases lying between them.

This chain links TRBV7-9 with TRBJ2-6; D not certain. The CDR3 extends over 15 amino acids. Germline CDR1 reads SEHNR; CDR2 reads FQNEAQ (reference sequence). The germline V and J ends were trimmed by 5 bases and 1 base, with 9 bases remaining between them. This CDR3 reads CASSRGPSGANVLTF. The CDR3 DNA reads TGTGCCAGCAGCCGTGGGCCGTCTGGGGCCAACGTCCTGACTTTC.

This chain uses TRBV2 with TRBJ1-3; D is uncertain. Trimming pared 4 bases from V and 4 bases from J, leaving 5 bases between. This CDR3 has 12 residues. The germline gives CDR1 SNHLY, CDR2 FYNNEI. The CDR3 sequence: CASSGVGNTIYF. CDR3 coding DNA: TGTGCCAGCAGTGGAGTGGGAAACACCATATATTTT. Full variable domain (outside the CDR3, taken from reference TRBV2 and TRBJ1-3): EPEVTQTPSHQVTQMGQEVILRCVPISNHLYFYWYRQILGQKVEFLVSFYNNEISEKSEIFDDQFSVERPDGSNFTLKIRSTKLEDSAMYFCASSGVGNTIYFGEGSWLTVV.

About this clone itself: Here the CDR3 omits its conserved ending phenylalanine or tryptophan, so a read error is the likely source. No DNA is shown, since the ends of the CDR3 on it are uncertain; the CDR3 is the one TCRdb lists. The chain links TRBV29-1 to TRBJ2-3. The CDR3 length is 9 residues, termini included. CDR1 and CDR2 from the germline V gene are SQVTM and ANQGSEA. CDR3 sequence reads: CSVDNRADV.

The CDR3 is CASSEAIGSYGYTF. The CDR3 nucleotides read TGTGCCAGCAGTGAAGCGATCGGGTCCTATGGCTACACCTTC. The V and J genes are TRBV2 and TRBJ1-2; D gene uncertain. V was cut by 0 bases and J by 4 bases, with 9 bases left in between. The CDR3 sequence is 14 residues long. Germline V gene lookup returns CDR1 SNHLY and CDR2 FYNNEI.

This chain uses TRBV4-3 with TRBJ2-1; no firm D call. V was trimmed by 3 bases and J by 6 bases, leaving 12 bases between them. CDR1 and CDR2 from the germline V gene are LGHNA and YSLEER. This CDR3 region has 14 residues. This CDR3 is CASSQGLGSNEQFF. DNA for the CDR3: TGCGCCAGCAGCCAGGGCTTGGGGTCCAATGAGCAGTTCTTC.

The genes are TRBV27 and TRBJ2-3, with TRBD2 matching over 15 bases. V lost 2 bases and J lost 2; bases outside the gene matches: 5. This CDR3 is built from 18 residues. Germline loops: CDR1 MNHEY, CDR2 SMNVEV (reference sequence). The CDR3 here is CASSLGGLAGGPTDTQYF. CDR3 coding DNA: TGTGCCAGCAGTTTAGGGGGACTAGCGGGAGGTCCCACAGATACGCAGTATTTT.

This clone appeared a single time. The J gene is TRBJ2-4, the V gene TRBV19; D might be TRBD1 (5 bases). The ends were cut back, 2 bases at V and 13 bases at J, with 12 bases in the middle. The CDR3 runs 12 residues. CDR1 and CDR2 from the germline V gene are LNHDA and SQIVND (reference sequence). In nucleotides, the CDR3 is TGTGCCAGTAGTATAACCCCAGGGTTGCAGTACTTC. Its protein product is CASSITPGLQYF.

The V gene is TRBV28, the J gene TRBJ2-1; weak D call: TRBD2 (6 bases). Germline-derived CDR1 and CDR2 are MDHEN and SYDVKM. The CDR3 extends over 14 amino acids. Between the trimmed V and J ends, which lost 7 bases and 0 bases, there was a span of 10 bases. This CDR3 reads CASKRGSSYNEQFF. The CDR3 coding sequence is TGTGCCAGCAAACGGGGGAGCTCCTACAATGAGCAGTTCTTC.

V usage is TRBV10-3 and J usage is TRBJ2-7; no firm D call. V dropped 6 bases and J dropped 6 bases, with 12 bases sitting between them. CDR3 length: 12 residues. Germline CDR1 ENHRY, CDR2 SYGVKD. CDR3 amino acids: CAIRTENSEQYF. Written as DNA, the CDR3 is TGTGCCATCAGGACCGAAAACAGCGAGCAGTACTTC.

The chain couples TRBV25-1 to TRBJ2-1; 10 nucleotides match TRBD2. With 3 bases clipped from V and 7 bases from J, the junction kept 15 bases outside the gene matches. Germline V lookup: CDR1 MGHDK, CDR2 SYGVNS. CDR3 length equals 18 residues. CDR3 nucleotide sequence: TGTGCCAGCAGTGACGGGACTAGCGCGGCCCGAAGACCAAATGAGCAGTTCTTC. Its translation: CASSDGTSAARRPNEQFF.

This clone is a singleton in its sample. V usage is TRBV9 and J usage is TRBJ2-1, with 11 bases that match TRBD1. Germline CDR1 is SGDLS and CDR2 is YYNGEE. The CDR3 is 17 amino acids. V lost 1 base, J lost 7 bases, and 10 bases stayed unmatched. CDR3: CASSVPRWGQGGNEQFF. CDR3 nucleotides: TGTGCCAGCAGCGTACCCCGATGGGGACAGGGGGGGAATGAGCAGTTCTTC.

The CDR3 here is CAARRNTEAFF. The DNA of the CDR3 is TGTGCCGCCAGGAGGAACACTGAAGCTTTCTTT. The chain joins TRBV19 to TRBJ1-1; D call uncertain. V lost 11 bases and J lost 1, with 8 bases in between. This CDR3 is built from 11 residues. Per the germline V gene, CDR1 is LNHDA and CDR2 is SQIVND (reference sequence).

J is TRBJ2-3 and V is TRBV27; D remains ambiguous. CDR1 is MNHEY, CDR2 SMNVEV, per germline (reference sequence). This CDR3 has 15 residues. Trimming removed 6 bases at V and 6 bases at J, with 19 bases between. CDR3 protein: CASSEIRRAEDTQYF. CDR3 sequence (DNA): TGTGCCAGCAGCGAAATCAGACGGGCTGAGGATACGCAGTATTTT.